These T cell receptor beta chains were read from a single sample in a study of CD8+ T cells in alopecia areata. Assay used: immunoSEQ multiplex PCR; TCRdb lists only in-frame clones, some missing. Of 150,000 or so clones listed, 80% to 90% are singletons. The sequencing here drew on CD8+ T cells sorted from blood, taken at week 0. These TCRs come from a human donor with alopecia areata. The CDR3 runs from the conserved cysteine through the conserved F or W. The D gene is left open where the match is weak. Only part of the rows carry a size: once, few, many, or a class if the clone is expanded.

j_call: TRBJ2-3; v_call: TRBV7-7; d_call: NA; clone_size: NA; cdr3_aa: CASSLESTDTQYF; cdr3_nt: TGTGCTAGCAGCTTAGAATCCACAGATACGCAGTATTTT
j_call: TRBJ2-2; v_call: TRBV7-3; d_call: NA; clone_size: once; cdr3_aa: CASSLGDGAGELFF; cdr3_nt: TGTGCCAGCAGCCTAGGGGATGGCGCCGGGGAGCTGTTTTTT
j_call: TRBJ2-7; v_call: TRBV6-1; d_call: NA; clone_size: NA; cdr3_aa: CASSEADGVYEQYF; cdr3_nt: TGTGCCAGCAGTGAAGCGGACGGGGTCTACGAGCAGTACTTC
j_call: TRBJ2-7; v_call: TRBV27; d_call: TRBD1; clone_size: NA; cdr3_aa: CASSLTGTGFLDEQYF; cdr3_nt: TGTGCCAGCAGTCTTACCGGGACAGGGTTTTTAGACGAGCAGTACTTC
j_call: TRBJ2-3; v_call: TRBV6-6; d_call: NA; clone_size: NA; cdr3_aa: CASSAGRSDTQYF; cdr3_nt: TGTGCCAGCAGCGCAGGGCGGTCGGATACGCAGTATTTT
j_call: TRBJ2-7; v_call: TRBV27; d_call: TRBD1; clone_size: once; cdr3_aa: CASSSGTGGYEQYF; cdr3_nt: TGTGCCAGCAGTTCGGGGACAGGGGGCTACGAGCAGTACTTC
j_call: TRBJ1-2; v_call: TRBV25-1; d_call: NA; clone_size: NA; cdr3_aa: CASSDSGYTF; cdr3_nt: TGTGCCAGCAGTGATAGTGGCTACACCTTC
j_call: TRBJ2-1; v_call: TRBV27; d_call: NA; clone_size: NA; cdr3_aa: CASSLSQLGDNEQFF; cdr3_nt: TGTGCCAGCAGTTTATCGCAGTTAGGAGACAATGAGCAGTTCTTC
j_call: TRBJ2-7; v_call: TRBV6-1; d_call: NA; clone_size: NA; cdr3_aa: CASSAGSRYEQYF; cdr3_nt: TGTGCCAGCAGTGCAGGGTCGCGCTACGAGCAGTACTTC
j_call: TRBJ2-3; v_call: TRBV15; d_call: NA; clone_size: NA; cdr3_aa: CATRADKGRTDTQYF; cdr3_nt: TGTGCCACCAGAGCAGATAAGGGGCGCACAGATACGCAGTATTTT
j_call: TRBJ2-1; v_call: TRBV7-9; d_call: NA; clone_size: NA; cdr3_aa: CASSSVSYNEQFF; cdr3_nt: TGTGCCAGCAGCTCCGTATCGTACAATGAGCAGTTCTTC
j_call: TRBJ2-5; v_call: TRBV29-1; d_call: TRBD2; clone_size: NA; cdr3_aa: CSARDRDRDRLAGDQETQYF; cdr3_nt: TGCAGCGCCCGAGACCGGGACAGGGACCGACTAGCGGGGGACCAAGAGACCCAGTACTTC
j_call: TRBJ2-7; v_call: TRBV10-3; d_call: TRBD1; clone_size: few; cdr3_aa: CATLGEIRDSNYEQYF; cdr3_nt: TGTGCCACCCTGGGCGAAATCCGGGACAGTAACTACGAGCAGTACTTC
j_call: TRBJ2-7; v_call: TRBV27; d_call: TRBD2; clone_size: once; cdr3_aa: CASSLYGGAYEQYF; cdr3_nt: TGTGCCAGCAGTTTATACGGGGGGGCCTACGAGCAGTACTTC
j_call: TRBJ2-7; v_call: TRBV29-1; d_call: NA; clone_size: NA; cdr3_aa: CSVGVRADEQYF; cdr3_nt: TGCAGCGTTGGGGTTAGAGCGGACGAGCAGTACTTC
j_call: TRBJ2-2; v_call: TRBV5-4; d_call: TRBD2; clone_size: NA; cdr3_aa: CASSWVAGANTGELFF; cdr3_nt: TGTGCCAGCAGCTGGGTAGCGGGAGCGAACACCGGGGAGCTGTTTTTT
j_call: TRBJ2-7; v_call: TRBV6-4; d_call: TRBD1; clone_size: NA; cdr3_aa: CASSDLGQGGGFSSF; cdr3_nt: TGTGCCAGCAGTGACCTGGGACAAGGGGGCGGGTTTAGTAGCTTC
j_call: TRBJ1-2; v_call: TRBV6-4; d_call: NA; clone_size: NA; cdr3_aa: CASSESEVGYGYTF; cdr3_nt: TGTGCCAGCAGTGAATCGGAAGTTGGCTATGGCTACACCTTC
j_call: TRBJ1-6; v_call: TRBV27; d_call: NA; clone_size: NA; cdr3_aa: CASSLYFQGTDSPLHF; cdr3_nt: TGTGCCAGCAGCCTCTACTTTCAGGGGACGGATTCACCCCTCCACTTT
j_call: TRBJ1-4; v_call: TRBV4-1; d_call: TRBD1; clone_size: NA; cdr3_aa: CASSLGQGGTNEKLFF; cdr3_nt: TGCGCCAGCAGCCTAGGACAGGGTGGGACTAATGAAAAACTGTTTTTT
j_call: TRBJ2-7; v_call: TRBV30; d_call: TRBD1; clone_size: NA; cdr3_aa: CAWSDDLGQGFYEQYF; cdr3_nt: TGTGCCTGGAGTGACGATCTGGGACAGGGGTTTTACGAGCAGTACTTC
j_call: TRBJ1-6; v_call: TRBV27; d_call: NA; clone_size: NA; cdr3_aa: CASSSGTESSPLHF; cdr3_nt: TGTGCCAGCAGTTCCGGGACCGAAAGTTCACCCCTCCACTTT
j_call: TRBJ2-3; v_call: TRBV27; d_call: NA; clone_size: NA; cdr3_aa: CASSLGQGWSDTQYF; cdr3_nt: TGTGCCAGCAGTCTCGGGCAGGGGTGGTCAGATACGCAGTATTTT
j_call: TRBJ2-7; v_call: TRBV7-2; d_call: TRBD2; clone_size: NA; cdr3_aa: CASSYRLAGSYEQYF; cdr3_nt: TGTGCCAGCAGCTACCGACTAGCGGGCTCCTACGAGCAGTACTTC
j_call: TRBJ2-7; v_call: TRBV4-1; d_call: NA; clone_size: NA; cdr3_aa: CASSQVSKNPSYEQYF; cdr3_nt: TGCGCCAGCAGCCAAGTAAGTAAGAACCCGTCCTACGAGCAGTACTTC
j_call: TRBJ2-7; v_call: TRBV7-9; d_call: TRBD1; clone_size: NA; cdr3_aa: CASSLPGQYNEQYF; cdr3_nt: TGTGCCAGCAGTTTACCGGGACAGTACAACGAGCAGTACTTC
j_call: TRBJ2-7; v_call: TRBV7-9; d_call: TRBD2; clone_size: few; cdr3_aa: CASSPSRLLAGVVYEQYF; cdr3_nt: TGTGCCAGCAGCCCCTCCAGATTACTAGCGGGAGTCGTCTACGAGCAGTACTTC
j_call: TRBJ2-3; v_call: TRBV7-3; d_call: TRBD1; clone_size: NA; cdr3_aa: CASSLTQGFADTQYF; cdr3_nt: TGTGCCAGCAGCTTAACACAGGGGTTTGCAGATACGCAGTATTTT
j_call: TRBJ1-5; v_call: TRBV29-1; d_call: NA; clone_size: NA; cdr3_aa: CSVGQGNDDNQPQHF; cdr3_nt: TGCAGCGTTGGGCAGGGTAATGACGACAATCAGCCCCAGCATTTT
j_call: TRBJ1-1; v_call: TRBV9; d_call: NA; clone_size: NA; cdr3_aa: CASSVGGSTEAFF; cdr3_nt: TGTGCCAGCAGCGTAGGGGGGAGCACTGAAGCTTTCTTT
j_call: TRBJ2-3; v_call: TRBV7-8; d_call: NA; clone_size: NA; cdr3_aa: CASSLYARGSTDTQYF; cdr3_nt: TGTGCCAGCAGCTTATACGCCAGGGGAAGCACAGATACGCAGTATTTT
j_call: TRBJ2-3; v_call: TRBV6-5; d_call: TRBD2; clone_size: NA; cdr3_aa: CASRPGLAGTDTQYF; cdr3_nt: TGTGCCAGCAGGCCGGGACTAGCGGGAACAGATACGCAGTATTTT
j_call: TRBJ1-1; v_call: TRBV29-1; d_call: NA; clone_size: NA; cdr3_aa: CSVDYGARAAEAFF; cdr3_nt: TGCAGCGTTGATTACGGGGCCCGAGCGGCTGAAGCTTTCTTT
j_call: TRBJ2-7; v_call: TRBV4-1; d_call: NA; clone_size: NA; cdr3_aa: CASSQLDGAYEQYF; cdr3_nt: TGCGCCAGCAGCCAACTAGACGGAGCCTACGAGCAGTACTTC
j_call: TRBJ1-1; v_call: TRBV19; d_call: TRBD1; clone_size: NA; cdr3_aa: CASRDDRDHSEAFF; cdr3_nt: TGTGCCAGTAGGGATGACAGGGACCACAGCGAAGCTTTCTTT
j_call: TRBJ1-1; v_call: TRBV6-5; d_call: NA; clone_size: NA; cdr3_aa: CASSYSRDSTEAFF; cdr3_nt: TGTGCCAGCAGTTACTCGAGAGACAGCACTGAAGCTTTCTTT
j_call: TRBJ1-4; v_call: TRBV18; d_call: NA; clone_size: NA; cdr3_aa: CASSPRGSANEKLFF; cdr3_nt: TGTGCCAGCTCACCACGGGGTTCGGCTAATGAAAAACTGTTTTTT
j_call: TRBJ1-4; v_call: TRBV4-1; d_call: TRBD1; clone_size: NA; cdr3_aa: CASSALGQGNEKLFF; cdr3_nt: TGCGCCAGCAGCGCCCTAGGACAGGGAAATGAAAAACTGTTTTTT
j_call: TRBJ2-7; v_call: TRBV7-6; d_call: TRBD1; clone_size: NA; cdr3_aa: CASSLFTGDEQYF; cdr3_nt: TGTGCCAGCAGCTTATTTACAGGGGATGAGCAGTACTTC
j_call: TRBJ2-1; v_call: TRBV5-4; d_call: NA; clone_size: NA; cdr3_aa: CASSQGLTYNEQFF; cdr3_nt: TGTGCCAGCAGCCAGGGACTGACCTACAATGAGCAGTTCTTC
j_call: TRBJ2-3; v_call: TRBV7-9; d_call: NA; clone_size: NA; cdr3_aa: CASSGPMLADTQYF; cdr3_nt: TGTGCCAGCAGCGGTCCCATGTTGGCAGATACGCAGTATTTT
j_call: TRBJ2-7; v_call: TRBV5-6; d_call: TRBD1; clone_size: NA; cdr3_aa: CASSWEGQGAHEQYF; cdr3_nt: TGTGCCAGCAGCTGGGAGGGACAGGGTGCTCACGAGCAGTACTTC
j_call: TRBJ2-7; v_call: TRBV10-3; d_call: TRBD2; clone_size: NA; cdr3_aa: CAISEVTGGLSYEQYF; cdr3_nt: TGTGCCATCAGTGAAGTAACGGGAGGGCTTTCCTACGAGCAGTACTTC
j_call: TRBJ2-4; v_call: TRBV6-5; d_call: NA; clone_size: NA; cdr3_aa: CASSYSGENIQYF; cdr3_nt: TGTGCCAGCAGTTACTCAGGGGAAAACATTCAGTACTTC
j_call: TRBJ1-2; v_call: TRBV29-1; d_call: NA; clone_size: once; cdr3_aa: CSVEARGPGYTF; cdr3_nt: TGCAGCGTCGAAGCGAGAGGGCCTGGCTACACCTTC
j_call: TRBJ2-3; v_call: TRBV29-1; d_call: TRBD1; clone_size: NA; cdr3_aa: CSVEDRWDRGSDTQYF; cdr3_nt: TGCAGCGTTGAAGATCGTTGGGACAGGGGGTCAGATACGCAGTATTTT
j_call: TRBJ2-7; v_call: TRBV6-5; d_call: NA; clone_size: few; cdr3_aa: CASSYSYSYEQYF; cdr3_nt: TGTGCCAGCAGTTACAGCTATTCCTACGAGCAGTACTTC
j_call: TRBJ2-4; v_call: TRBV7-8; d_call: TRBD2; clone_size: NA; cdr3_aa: CASSPNPGLAGWNIQYF; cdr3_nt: TGTGCCAGCAGCCCCAACCCGGGACTAGCGGGATGGAACATTCAGTACTTC
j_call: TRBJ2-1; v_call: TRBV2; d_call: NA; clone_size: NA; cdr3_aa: CASMWGNEQFF; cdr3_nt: TGTGCCAGCATGTGGGGCAATGAGCAGTTCTTC
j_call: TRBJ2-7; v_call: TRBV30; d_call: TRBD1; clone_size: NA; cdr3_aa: CAWSAGQVIYEQYF; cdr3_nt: TGTGCCTGGAGTGCGGGACAGGTGATATACGAGCAGTACTTC
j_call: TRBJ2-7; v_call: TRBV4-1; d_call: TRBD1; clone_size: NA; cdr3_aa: CASSHGQGAGEQYF; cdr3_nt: TGCGCCAGCAGCCACGGACAGGGGGCGGGCGAGCAGTACTTC
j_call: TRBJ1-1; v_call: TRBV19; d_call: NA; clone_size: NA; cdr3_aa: CASTQREPNTEAFF; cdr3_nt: TGTGCCAGTACTCAGAGGGAGCCGAACACTGAAGCTTTCTTT
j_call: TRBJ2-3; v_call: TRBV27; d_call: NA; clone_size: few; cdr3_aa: CASSPLQGGDTDTQYF; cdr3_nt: TGTGCCAGCAGTCCCCTACAGGGGGGGGACACAGATACGCAGTATTTT
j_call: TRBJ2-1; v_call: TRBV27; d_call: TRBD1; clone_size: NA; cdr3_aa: CASSLHTGGSSYNEQFF; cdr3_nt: TGTGCCAGCAGTTTACATACAGGGGGCTCATCCTACAATGAGCAGTTCTTC
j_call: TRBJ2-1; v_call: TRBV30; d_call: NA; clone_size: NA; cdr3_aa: CAWSWTGNEQFF; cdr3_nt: TGTGCCTGGAGTTGGACCGGCAATGAGCAGTTCTTC
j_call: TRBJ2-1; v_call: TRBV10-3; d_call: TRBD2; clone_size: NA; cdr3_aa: CAISAGTSRYNEQFF; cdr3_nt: TGTGCCATCAGCGCCGGGACTAGCAGATACAATGAGCAGTTCTTC